This T cell receptor beta chain was obtained from a study of T cell repertoires and HLA-DP antigens. This CDR3 comprises 15 residues. With 6 bases removed from V and 0 bases from J, the gap between germline ends came to 12 bases. Germline V gene lookup returns CDR1 LNHDA and CDR2 SQIVND (reference sequence). Points on this clone: Antigen: not known.

The primer mix covered 54 TRBV segments and 13 TRBJ segments. Clones were read by immunoSEQ multiplex PCR, and TCRdb kept only the in-frame ones, dropping some. Seen here are around 110,000 clones, 90% to 95% observed once, and the top ten hold about 0.25%. The clonotype was recovered from a woman younger than 30 in good health and CMV-seronegative. The chain recombines TRBV19 with TRBJ2-1, with D possibly called TRBD1 or TRBD2 (5 bases each). Sequenced input: CD4+ T cells from PBMCs. The DNA of the CDR3 is TGTGCCAGTAGGCCGGGACCCAGCTCCTACAATGAGCAGTTCTTC. Its translation: CASRPGPSSYNEQFF.